The T cell receptor (beta chain) described here comes from a study of neoadjuvant nivolumab and ipilimumab in lung cancer. Study results and limitations: Blood richness before therapy tracked richness in tumors resected after neoadjuvant therapy.

V lost 1 base, J lost 0 bases, and 7 bases lay in between. This CDR3 is built from 14 residues. The V gene's germline CDR1 is GTSNPN and CDR2 SVGIG (reference sequence). Generated by immunoSEQ multiplex PCR, the TCRdb table keeps only in-frame clones and is missing some. Found here are 40,000 to 55,000 clones, more than 85% of them singletons; the top ten hold around 3.8%. As to this clone: Its antigen remains unidentified.

The V and J genes are TRBV30 and TRBJ2-1; D not certain. The sample consisted of blood, taken before neoadjuvant nivolumab, alone or with ipilimumab. This receptor was obtained from an adult with non-small cell lung cancer. Some clones in this sample may be carry-over from other donors' samples. Here the CDR3 DNA reads TGTGCCTGGAGTGGGAAGAGCTCCTACAATGAGCAGTTCTTC. This encodes CAWSGKSSYNEQFF.